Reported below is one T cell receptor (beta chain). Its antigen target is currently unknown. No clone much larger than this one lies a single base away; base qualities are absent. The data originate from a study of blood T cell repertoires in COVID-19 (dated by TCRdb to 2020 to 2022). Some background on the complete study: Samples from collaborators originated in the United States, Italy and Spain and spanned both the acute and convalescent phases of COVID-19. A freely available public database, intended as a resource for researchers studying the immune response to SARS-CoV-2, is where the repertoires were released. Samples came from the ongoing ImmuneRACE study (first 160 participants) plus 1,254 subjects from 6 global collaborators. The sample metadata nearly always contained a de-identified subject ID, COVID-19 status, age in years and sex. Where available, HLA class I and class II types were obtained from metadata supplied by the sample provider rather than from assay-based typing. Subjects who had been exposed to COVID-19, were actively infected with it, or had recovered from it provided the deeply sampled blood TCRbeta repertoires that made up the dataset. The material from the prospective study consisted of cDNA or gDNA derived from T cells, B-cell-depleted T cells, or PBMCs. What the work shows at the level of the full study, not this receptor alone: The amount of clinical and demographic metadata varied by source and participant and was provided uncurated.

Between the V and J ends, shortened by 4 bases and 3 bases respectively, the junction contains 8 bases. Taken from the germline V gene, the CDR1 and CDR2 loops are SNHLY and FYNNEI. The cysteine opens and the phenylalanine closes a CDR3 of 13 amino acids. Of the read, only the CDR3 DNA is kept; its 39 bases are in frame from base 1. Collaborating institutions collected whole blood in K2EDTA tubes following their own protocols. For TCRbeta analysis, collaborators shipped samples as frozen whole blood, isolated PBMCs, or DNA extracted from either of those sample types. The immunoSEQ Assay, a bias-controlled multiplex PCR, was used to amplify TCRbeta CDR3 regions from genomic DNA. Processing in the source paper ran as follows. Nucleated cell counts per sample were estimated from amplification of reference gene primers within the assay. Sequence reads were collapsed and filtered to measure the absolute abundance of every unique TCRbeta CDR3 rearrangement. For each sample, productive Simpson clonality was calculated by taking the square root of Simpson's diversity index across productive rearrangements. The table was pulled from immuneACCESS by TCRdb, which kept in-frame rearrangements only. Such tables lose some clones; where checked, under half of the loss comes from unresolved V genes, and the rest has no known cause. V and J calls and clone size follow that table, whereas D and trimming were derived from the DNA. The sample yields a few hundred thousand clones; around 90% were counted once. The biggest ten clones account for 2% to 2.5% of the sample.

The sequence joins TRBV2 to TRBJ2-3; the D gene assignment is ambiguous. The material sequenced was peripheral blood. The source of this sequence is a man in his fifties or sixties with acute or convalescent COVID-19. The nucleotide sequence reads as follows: TGTGCCAGCAGTGTTTCGGTTACAGATACGCAGTATTTT. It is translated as CASSVSVTDTQYF.